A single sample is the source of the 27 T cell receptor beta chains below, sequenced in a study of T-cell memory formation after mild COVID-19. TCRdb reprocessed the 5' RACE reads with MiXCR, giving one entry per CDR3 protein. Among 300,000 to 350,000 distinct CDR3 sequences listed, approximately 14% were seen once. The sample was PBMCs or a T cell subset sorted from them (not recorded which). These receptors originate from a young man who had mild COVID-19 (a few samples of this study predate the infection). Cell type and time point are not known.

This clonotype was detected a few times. As DNA, the CDR3 is TGCAGTGCTACCGGGACAGGGGGTGAAAAACTGTTTTTT. It translates to CSATGTGGEKLFF. The rearrangement joins TRBV20-1 to TRBJ1-4; 11 nucleotides line up with TRBD1. The V gene's germline CDR1 is DFQATT and CDR2 SNEGSKA (reference sequence). CDR3 length: 13 residues. With 4 bases clipped from V and 7 bases from J, the junction kept 2 bases outside the gene matches.

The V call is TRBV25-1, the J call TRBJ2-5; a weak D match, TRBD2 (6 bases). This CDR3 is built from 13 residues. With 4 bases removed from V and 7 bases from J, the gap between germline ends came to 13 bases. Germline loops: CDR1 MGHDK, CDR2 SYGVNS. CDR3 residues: CASSVGGAVTQYF. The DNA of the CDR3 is TGTGCCAGCAGTGTCGGGGGTGCGGTGACCCAGTACTTC.

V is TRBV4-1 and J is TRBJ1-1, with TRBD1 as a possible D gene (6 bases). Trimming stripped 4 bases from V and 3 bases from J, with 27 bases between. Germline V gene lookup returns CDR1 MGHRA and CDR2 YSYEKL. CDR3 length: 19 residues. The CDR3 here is CASSLYLRVGGRRDTEAFF. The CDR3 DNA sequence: TGCGCCAGCAGCCTGTACCTGAGGGTCGGGGGGCGCCGGGACACTGAAGCTTTCTTT.

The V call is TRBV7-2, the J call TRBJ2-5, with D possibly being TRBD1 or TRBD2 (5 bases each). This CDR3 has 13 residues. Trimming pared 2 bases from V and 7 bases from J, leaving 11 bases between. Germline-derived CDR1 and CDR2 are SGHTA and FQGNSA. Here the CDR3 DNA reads TGTGCCAGCAGCTTACCCGGGGCCATGACCCAGTACTTC. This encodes CASSLPGAMTQYF. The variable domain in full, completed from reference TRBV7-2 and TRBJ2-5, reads GAGVSQSPSNKVTEKGKDVELRCDPISGHTALYWYRQSLGQGLEFLIYFQGNSAPDKSGLPSDRFSAERTGGSVSTLTIQRTQQEDSAVYLCASSLPGAMTQYFGPGTRLLVL.

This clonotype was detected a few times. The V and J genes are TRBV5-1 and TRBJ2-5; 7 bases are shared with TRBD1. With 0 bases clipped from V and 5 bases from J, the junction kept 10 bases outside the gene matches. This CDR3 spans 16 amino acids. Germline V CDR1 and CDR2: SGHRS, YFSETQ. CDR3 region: CASSLAMGQRKETQYF. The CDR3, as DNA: TGCGCCAGCAGCTTGGCTATGGGACAGAGAAAGGAGACCCAGTACTTC.

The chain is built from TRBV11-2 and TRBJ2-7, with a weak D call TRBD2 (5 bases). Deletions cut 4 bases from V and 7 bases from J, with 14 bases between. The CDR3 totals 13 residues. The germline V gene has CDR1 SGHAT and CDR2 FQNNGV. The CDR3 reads CASSWVDSGEQYF. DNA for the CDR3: TGTGCCAGCAGCTGGGTGGATTCGGGAGAGCAGTACTTC. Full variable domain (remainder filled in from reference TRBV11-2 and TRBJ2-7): EAGVAQSPRYKIIEKRQSVAFWCNPISGHATLYWYQQILGQGPKLLIQFQNNGVVDDSQLPKDRFSAERLKGVDSTLKIQPAKLEDSAVYLCASSWVDSGEQYFGPGTRLTVT.

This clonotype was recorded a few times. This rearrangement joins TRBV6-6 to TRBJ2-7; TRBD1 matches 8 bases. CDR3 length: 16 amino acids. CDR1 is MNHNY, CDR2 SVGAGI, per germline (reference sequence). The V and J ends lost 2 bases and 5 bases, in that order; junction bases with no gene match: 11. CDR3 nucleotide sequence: TGTGCCAGCAGTTACGTCGGACAGGGATTTCGGGACGAGCAGTACTTC. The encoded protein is CASSYVGQGFRDEQYF.

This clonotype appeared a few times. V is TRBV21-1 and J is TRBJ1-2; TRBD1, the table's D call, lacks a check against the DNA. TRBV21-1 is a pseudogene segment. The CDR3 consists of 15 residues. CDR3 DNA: TGTGCCAGCAGCAATCGGGGCTGCATTAACTATGGCTACACCTTC. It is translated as CASSNRGCINYGYTF.

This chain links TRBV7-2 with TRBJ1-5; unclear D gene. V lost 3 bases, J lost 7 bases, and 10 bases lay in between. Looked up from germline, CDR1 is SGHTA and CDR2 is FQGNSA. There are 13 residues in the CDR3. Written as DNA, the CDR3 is TGTGCCAGCAGCTTGGTTTTAGAACAGCCCCAGCATTTT. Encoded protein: CASSLVLEQPQHF.

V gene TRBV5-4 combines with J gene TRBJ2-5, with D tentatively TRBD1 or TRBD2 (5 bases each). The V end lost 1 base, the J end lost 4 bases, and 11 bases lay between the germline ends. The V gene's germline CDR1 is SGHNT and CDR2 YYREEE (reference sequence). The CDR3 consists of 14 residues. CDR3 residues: CASSLSGATETQYF. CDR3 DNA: TGTGCCAGCAGCTTGTCCGGGGCAACAGAGACCCAGTACTTC.

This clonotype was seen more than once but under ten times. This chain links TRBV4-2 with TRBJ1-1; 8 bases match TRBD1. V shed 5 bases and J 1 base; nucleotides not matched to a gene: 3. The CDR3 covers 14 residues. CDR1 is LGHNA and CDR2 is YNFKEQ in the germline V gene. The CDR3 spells CASSAGGPNTEAFF. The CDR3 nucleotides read TGTGCCAGCAGCGCAGGGGGCCCGAACACTGAAGCTTTCTTT.

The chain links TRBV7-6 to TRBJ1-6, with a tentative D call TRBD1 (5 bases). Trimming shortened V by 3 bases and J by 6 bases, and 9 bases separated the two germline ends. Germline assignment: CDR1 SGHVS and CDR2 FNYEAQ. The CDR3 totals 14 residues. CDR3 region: CASSFGAANSPLHF. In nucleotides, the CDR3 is TGTGCCAGCAGCTTCGGGGCAGCTAATTCACCCCTCCACTTT.

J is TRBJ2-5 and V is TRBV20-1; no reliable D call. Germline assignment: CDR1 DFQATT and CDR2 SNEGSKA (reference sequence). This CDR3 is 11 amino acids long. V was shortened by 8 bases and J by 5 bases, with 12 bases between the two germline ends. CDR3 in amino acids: CSPASVETQYF. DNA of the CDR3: TGCAGTCCGGCTTCGGTCGAGACCCAGTACTTC.

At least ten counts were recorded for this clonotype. The CDR3 loop is CASSPGTEETQYF. The CDR3 bases are TGTGCCAGCTCCCCAGGGACGGAAGAGACCCAGTACTTC. This rearrangement joins TRBV18 to TRBJ2-5; either TRBD1 or TRBD2 may supply D (5 bases each). Trimming removed 6 bases from V and 3 bases from J, with 11 bases in between. The CDR3 is 13 amino acids. Looked up from germline, CDR1 is KGHSH and CDR2 is LQKENI. The entire variable domain, with the rest obtained from reference TRBV18 and TRBJ2-5, is as follows: NAGVMQNPRHLVRRRGQEARLRCSPMKGHSHVYWYRQLPEEGLKFMVYLQKENIIDESGMPKERFSAEFPKEGPSILRIQQVVRGDSAAYFCASSPGTEETQYFGPGTRLLVL.

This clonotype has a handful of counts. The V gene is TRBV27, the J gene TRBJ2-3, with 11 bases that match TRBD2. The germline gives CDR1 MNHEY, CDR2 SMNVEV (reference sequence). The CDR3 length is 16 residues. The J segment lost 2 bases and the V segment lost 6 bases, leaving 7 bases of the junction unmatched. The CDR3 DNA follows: TGTGCCAGCAGATCTAAGGGACTAGCGGCCACAGATACGCAGTATTTT. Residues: CASRSKGLAATDTQYF.

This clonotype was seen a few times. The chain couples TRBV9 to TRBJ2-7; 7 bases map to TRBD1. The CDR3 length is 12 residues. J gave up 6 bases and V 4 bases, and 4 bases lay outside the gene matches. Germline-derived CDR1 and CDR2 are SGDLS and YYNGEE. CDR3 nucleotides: TGTGCCAGCAGCCCAGGGACAGTCGAGCAGTACTTC. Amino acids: CASSPGTVEQYF.

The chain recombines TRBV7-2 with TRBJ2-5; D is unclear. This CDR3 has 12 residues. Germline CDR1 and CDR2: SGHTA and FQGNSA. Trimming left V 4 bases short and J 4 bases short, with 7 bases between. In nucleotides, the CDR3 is TGTGCCAGCAGCTGGAACCTAGAGACCCAGTACTTC. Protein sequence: CASSWNLETQYF.

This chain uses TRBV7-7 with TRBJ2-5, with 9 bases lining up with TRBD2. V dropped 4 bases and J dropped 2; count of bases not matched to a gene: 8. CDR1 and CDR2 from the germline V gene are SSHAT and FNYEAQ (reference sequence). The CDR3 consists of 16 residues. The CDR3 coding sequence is TGTGCCAGCAGCTGGGCAAGCGGGGGGCAGCAAGAGACCCAGTACTTC. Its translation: CASSWASGGQQETQYF.

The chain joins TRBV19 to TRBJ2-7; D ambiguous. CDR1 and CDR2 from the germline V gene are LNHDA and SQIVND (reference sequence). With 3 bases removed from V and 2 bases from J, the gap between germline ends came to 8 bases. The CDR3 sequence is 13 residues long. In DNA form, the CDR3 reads TGTGCCAGTAGTATGTCGCTCACCTACGAGCAGTACTTC. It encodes CASSMSLTYEQYF.

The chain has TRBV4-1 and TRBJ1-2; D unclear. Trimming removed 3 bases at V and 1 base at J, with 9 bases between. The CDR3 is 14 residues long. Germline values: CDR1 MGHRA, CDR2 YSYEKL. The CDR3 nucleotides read TGCGCCAGCAGCCAGCCCGGGGTTAACTATGGCTACACCTTC. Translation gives CASSQPGVNYGYTF.

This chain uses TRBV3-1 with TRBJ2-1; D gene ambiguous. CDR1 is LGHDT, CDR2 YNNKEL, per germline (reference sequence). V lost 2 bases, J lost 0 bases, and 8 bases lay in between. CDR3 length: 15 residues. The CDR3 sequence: CASSQRLSSYNEQFF. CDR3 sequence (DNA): TGTGCCAGCAGCCAACGTTTAAGCTCCTACAATGAGCAGTTCTTC.

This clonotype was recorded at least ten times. This CDR3 reads CASSFGGQGSYEQYF. CDR3 in DNA: TGTGCCAGCAGTTTTGGCGGACAGGGTTCCTACGAGCAGTACTTC. V and J are TRBV12-3 or TRBV12-4 and TRBJ2-7; TRBD1 matches at 8 bases. V trimming: 3 bases; J trimming: 1 base; junction bases outside the gene matches: 5. The CDR3 runs to 15 residues.

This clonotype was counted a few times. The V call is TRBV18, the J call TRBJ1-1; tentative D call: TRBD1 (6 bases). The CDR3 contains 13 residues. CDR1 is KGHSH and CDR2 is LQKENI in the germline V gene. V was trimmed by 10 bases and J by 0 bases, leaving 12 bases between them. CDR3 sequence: CATLKGVNTEAFF. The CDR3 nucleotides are TGTGCCACCCTAAAGGGGGTGAACACTGAAGCTTTCTTT.

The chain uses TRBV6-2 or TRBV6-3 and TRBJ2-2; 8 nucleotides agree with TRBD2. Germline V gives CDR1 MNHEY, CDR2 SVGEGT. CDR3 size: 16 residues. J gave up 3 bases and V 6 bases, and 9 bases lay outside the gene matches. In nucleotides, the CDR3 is TGTGCCAGCAGCCCCGGACTAGCTCGGGACACCGGGGAGCTGTTTTTT. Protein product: CASSPGLARDTGELFF.

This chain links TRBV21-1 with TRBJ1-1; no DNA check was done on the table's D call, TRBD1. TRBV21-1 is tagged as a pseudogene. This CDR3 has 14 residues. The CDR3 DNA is TGTGCCAGCCCACAGGGGGAGGTCGGAACTGAAGCTTTCTTT. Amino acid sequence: CASPQGEVGTEAFF.

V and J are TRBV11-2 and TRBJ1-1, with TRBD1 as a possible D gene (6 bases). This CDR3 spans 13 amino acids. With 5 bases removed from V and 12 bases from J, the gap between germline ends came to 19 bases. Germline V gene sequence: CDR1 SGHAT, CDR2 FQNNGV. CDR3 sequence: CASSIGGRTESFF. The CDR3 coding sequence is TGTGCCAGCAGCATAGGGGGACGGACAGAGTCTTTCTTT.

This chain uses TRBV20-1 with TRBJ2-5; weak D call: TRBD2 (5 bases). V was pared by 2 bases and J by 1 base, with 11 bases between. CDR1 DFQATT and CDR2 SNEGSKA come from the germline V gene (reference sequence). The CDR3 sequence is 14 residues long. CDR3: CSARRLGIQETQYF. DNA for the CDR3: TGCAGTGCTAGACGGCTCGGGATCCAAGAGACCCAGTACTTC.